These T cell receptor beta chains were read from a single sample in a study of OX40 agonist ivuxolimab in advanced cancers. Clones were read by immunoSEQ multiplex PCR, and TCRdb kept only the in-frame ones, dropping some. The sample includes tens of thousands of clones, about 94% of them seen just once. Sample: CD4+ or CD8+ T cells sorted from blood, taken in a trial of the OX40 agonist ivuxolimab. The receptor source for this set is an adult with an advanced solid tumor such as melanoma, head and neck, liver or kidney cancer. Each CDR3 is given with its conserved first and last residue. The order of the fields is J gene, D gene, clone size, V gene, CDR3 DNA, CDR3 protein. A D gene is named only where the DNA matches it firmly. Clone size is given for some rows only: seen once, a few or many times, or a class if the clone is expanded.

TRBJ2-7 . . TRBV5-1 TGCGCCAGCAGCTTTACTATAAACTACGAGCAGTACTTC CASSFTINYEQYF
TRBJ2-7 TRBD2 . TRBV28 TGTGCCAGCAGTTTGCGGGGGGCCTACGAGCAGTACTTC CASSLRGAYEQYF
TRBJ2-1 TRBD2 . TRBV14 TGTGCCAGCAGCCAAGTAGCGGGAGGCCGGGTCTACAATGAGCAGTTCTTC CASSQVAGGRVYNEQFF
TRBJ2-7 . . TRBV7-2 TGTGCCAGCAGCTTAGACCCGGGCTCCTACGAGCAGTACTTC CASSLDPGSYEQYF
TRBJ2-2 . . TRBV7-9 TGTGCCAGCAGCAGCCCATCAGTAAGACAGACAACGAACACCGGGGAGCTGTTTTTT CASSSPSVRQTTNTGELFF
TRBJ1-4 . few TRBV27 TGTGCCAGCAGTTACGTCCCGGGACCGAGCTCAACTAATGAAAAACTGTTTTTT CASSYVPGPSSTNEKLFF
TRBJ2-2 TRBD1 . TRBV5-6 TGTGCCAGCAGCTTGGGACAGGGGGCCGGGGAGCTGTTTTTT CASSLGQGAGELFF
TRBJ2-7 . . TRBV19 TGTGCCAGTAGTATTGGATCGACCGAGCAGTACTTC CASSIGSTEQYF
TRBJ2-3 TRBD2 . TRBV7-2 TGTGCCAGCAGGACTAGCGGCACAGATACGCAGTATTTT CASRTSGTDTQYF
TRBJ2-1 TRBD2 . TRBV4-1 TGCGCCAGCAGCCAATCCAGAAGCGGGACTTACAATGAGCAGTTCTTC CASSQSRSGTYNEQFF
TRBJ2-3 . . TRBV7-9 TGTGCCAGCAGCTTAGATTGGACTTCAAATACGCAGTATTTT CASSLDWTSNTQYF
TRBJ2-1 . . TRBV19 TGTGCCAGTAGTATAGGCTGGAATGAGCAGTTCTTC CASSIGWNEQFF
TRBJ2-2 . few TRBV4-1 TGCGCCAGCAGCCAATTAATGGCCGGGGAGCTGTTTTTT CASSQLMAGELFF
TRBJ2-1 . . TRBV11-2 TGTGCCAGCAGCTTCGACAGGTACAATGAGCAGTTCTTC CASSFDRYNEQFF
TRBJ1-1 TRBD1 . TRBV9 TGTGCCTCAGGGACAGGGGATGAAGCTTTCTTT CASGTGDEAFF
TRBJ1-1 . . TRBV13 TGTGCCAGCAGCCTCGGAGGAGGCACTGAAGCTTTCTTT CASSLGGGTEAFF
TRBJ1-2 . . TRBV28 TGTGCCAGCAGTCCGGGGGGGGTCTATGGCTACACCTTC CASSPGGVYGYTF
TRBJ2-7 . . TRBV27 TGTGCCAGCAGTCCAGTGCCCTCCTACGAGCAGTACTTC CASSPVPSYEQYF
TRBJ1-1 . . TRBV11-2 TGTGCCAGCAGCTTAGGTATAGGGTCCACTGAAGCTTTCTTT CASSLGIGSTEAFF
TRBJ1-1 . . TRBV5-1 TGCGCCAGCAGCTCCGGACAGAATCTTAACACTGAAGCTTTCTTT CASSSGQNLNTEAFF
TRBJ1-1 . once TRBV5-4 TGTGCCAGCAGCTTTTTCTCCGGCTCTGAAGCTTTCTTT CASSFFSGSEAFF
TRBJ2-1 TRBD2 once TRBV7-8 TGTGCCAGCAGCCCTAAGACTAGCGGGGCTGACAATGAGCAGTTCTTC CASSPKTSGADNEQFF
TRBJ1-1 . . TRBV6-5 TGTGCCAGCAGTTACTGGGGCAGAAACACTGAAGCTTTCTTT CASSYWGRNTEAFF
TRBJ2-7 TRBD1 . TRBV29-1 TGCAGCGTTGAGGGATCGGACAGGGGAGGGGACGAGCAGTACTTC CSVEGSDRGGDEQYF
TRBJ2-7 . . TRBV28 TGTGCCAGCAGCCTCGGCGGGATGGTTACCCACGAGCAGTACTTC CASSLGGMVTHEQYF
TRBJ2-5 . once TRBV25-1 TGTGCCAGCAGTGAACTGGGGGCACGAGAGACCCAGTACTTC CASSELGARETQYF
TRBJ1-1 TRBD1 . TRBV27 TGTGCCGTACGAGGACAGGGTGGAACTGAAGCTTTCTTT CAVRGQGGTEAFF
TRBJ1-2 . . TRBV29-1 TGCAGCGTTGAATCCAGCAGTCAGCCTGGCTACACCTTC CSVESSSQPGYTF
TRBJ1-4 . . TRBV4-1 TGCGCCAGCAGCCAAGACGGGCGGTCTAATGAAAAACTGTTTTTT CASSQDGRSNEKLFF
TRBJ2-7 TRBD2 . TRBV11-2 TGTGCCAGCAGCTCTGGGACTAGCGGCCCCTACGAGCAGTACTTC CASSSGTSGPYEQYF
TRBJ2-7 . . TRBV27 TGTGCCAGCAGTTTATCTCCGTCCTACGAGCAGTACTTC CASSLSPSYEQYF
TRBJ1-2 . medium-sized TRBV11-2 TGTGCCAGCAGCTACACAAGCACATATGGCTACACCTTC CASSYTSTYGYTF
TRBJ1-1 . . TRBV2 TGTGCCACCAGCGGGACGTCGTTCGAGGCTTTCTTT CATSGTSFEAFF